This T cell receptor beta chain was profiled in a study of T cells in Graves' hyperthyroidism and ophthalmopathy. Overall study results and limits: Most thyroid clonotypes with frequency above 0.001 were detected in blood.

The CDR3 is 12 amino acids. CDR1 is DFQATT, CDR2 SNEGSKA, per germline (reference sequence). This clonotype has at least ten counts. Its antigen is as yet unknown. Researchers took RNA transcripts and amplified the TCR beta CDR3 regions from them. TCR CDR3 regions were first amplified by RT-PCR with HTBI primers. TCRdb recomputed calls from the multiplex PCR reads with MiXCR, one row per CDR3 protein. Among 300,000 to 450,000 distinct CDR3 sequences listed, around 13% were seen once. It was 8 to 10 ml of fresh peripheral blood that supplied the PBMCs. Sequences were obtained from blood. The rearrangement uses TRBV20-1 and TRBJ2-5; D is unclear. The TCR originated in a woman aged 60 to 75 with Graves' hyperthyroidism. The CDR3 protein is CSIPLAQETQYF. The CDR3, as DNA: TGCAGCATTCCACTCGCCCAAGAGACCCAGTACTTC.